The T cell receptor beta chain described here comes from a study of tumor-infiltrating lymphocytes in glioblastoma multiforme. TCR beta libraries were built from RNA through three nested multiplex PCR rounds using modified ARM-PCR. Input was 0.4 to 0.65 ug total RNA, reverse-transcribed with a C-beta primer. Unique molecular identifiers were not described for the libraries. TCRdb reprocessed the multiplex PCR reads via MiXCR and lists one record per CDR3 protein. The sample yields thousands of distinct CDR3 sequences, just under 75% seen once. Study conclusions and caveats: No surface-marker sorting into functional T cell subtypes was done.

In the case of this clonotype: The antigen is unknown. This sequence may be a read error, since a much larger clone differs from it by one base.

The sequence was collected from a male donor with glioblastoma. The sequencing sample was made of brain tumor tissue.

CDR3 in amino acids: CASSLLKGLNEQFF. The DNA of the CDR3 is TGTGCCAGCAGCTTATTAAAGGGGCTCAATGAGCAGTTCTTC. This sequence joins TRBV11-1 and TRBJ2-1; weak D call: TRBD1 (5 bases). The length of the CDR3 is 14 residues. V lost 2 bases to trimming and J lost 6 bases, with 11 bases between them. Germline values: CDR1 SGHAT, CDR2 FQDESV (reference sequence).